This T cell receptor beta chain was profiled in a study of long-term antiretroviral therapy in people with HIV. Study observations and caveats: Spans of CDR3 length were tighter for HIV repertoires than for controls.

In regard to this clone: Its cognate antigen is unknown.

An immunoSEQ assay, version v3.0, was performed at survey level. Measured with immunoSEQ multiplex PCR; TCRdb has only the in-frame clones, and not every one. Of 20,000 to 25,000 clones detected, about 92% appear once; the ten largest clones hold about 9%. The material was unsorted PBMCs, obtained 7.6 years after starting antiretroviral therapy. This receptor was identified in a woman between 40 and 55 years old with HIV.

The CDR3 reads CASSSTDFQETQYF. In DNA, the CDR3 is TGTGCCAGCAGCTCGACGGACTTCCAAGAGACCCAGTACTTC. The V call is TRBV7-9, the J call TRBJ2-5; TRBD2 might be the D (5 bases). The CDR3 covers 14 residues. CDR1 and CDR2 from the germline V gene are SEHNR and FQNEAQ (reference sequence). Trimming stripped 4 bases from V and 1 base from J, with 10 bases between.